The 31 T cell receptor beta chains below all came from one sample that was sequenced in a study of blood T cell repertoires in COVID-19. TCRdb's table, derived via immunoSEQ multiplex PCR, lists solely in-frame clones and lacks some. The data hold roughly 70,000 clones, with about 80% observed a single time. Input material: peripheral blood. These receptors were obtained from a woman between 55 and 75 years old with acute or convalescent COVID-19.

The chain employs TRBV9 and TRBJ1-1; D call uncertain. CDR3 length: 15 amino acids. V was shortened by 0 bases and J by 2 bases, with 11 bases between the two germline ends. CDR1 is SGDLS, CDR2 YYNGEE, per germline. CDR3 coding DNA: TGTGCCAGCAGCGTAGCGGCACAGCTCAACACTGAAGCTTTCTTT. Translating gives CASSVAAQLNTEAFF.

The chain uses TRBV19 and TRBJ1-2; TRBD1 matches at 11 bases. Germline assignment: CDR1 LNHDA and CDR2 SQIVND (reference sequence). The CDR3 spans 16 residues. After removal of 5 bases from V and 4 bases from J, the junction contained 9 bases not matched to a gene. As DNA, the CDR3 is TGTGCCAGTAGTCCGCCTCCAGGACAGGGGGCCTATGGCTACACCTTC. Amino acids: CASSPPPGQGAYGYTF.

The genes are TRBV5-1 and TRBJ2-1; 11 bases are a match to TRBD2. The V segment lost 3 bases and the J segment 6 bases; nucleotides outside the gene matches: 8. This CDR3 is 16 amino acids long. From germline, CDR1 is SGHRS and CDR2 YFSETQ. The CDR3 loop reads CASSWATSGAGNEQFF. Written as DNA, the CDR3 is TGCGCCAGCAGCTGGGCGACTAGCGGGGCGGGCAATGAGCAGTTCTTC.

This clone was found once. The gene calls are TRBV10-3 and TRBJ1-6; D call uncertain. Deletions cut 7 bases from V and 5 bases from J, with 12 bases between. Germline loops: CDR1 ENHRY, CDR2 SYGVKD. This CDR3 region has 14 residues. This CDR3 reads CAIKGGRDNSPLHF. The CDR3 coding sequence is TGTGCCATCAAAGGCGGCAGAGATAATTCACCCCTCCACTTT.

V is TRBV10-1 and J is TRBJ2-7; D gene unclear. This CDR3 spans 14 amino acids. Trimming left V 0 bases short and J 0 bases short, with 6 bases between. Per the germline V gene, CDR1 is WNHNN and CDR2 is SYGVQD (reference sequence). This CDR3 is CASSESGSSYEQYF. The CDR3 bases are TGCGCCAGCAGTGAGTCGGGCAGCTCCTACGAGCAGTACTTC.

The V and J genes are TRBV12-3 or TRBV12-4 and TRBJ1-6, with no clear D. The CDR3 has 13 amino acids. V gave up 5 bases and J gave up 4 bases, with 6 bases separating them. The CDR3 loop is CASSGLYNSPLHF. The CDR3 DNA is TGTGCCAGCAGTGGACTGTATAATTCACCCCTCCACTTT.

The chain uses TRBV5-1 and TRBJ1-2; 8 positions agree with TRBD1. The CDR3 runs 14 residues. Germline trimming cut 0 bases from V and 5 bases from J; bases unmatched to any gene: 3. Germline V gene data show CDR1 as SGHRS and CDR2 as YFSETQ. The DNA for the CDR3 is TGCGCCAGCAGCTTGGAGGGACAGGTATATGGCTACACCTTC. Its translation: CASSLEGQVYGYTF. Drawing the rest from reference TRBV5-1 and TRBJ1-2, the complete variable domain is KAGVTQTPRYLIKTRGQQVTLSCSPISGHRSVSWYQQTPGQGLQFLFEYFSETQRNKGNFPGRFSGRQFSNSRSEMNVSTLELGDSALYLCASSLEGQVYGYTFGSGTRLTVV.

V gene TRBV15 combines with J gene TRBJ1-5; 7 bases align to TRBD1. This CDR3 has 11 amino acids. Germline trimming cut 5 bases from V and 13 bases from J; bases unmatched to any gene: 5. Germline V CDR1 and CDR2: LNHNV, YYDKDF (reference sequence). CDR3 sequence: CATSQGQTQHF. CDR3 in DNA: TGTGCCACCAGCCAGGGACAGACTCAGCATTTT.

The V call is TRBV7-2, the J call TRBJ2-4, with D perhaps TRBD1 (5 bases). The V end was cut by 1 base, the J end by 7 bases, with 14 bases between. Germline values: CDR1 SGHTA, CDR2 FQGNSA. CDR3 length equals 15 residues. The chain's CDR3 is CASSLGGSSSNIQYF. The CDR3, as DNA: TGTGCCAGCAGCTTAGGGGGCAGCAGTTCTAACATTCAGTACTTC. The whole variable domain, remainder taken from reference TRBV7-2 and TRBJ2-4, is GAGVSQSPSNKVTEKGKDVELRCDPISGHTALYWYRQSLGQGLEFLIYFQGNSAPDKSGLPSDRFSAERTGGSVSTLTIQRTQQEDSAVYLCASSLGGSSSNIQYFGAGTRLSVL.

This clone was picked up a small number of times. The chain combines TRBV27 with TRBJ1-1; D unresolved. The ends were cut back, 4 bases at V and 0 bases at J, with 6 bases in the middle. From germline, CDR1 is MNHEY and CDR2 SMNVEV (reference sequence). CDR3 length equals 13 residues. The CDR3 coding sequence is TGTGCCAGCAGTTACGGGATGAACACTGAAGCTTTCTTT. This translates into CASSYGMNTEAFF.

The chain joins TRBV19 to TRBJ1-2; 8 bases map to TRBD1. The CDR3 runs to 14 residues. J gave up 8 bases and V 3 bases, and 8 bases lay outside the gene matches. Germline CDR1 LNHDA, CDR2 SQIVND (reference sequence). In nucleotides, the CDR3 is TGTGCCAGTAGTATTGTTCAGGGGGCCAAAGGCTACACCTTC. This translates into CASSIVQGAKGYTF.

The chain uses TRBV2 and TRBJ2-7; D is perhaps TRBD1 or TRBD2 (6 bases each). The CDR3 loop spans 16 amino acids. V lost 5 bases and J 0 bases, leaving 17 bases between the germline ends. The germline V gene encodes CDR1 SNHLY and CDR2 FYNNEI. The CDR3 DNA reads TGTGCCAGCAGTAAAGGAGGGGACACTCTCTCCTACGAGCAGTACTTC. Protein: CASSKGGDTLSYEQYF. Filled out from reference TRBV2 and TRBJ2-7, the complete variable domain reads EPEVTQTPSHQVTQMGQEVILRCVPISNHLYFYWYRQILGQKVEFLVSFYNNEISEKSEIFDDQFSVERPDGSNFTLKIRSTKLEDSAMYFCASSKGGDTLSYEQYFGPGTRLTVT.

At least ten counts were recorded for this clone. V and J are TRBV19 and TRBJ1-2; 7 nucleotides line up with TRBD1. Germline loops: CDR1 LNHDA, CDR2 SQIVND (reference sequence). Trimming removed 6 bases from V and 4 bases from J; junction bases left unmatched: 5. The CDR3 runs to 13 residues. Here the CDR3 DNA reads TGTGCCAGTAGCAAGGGACAGACCTATGGCTACACCTTC. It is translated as CASSKGQTYGYTF.

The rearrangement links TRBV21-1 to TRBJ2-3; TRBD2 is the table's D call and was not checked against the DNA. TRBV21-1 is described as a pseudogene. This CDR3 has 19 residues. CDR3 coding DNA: TGTGCCAGCAGCAAAGCGCTAGGGCCCAGCGGGGGGAACACAGATACGCAGTATTTT. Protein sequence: CASSKALGPSGGNTDTQYF.

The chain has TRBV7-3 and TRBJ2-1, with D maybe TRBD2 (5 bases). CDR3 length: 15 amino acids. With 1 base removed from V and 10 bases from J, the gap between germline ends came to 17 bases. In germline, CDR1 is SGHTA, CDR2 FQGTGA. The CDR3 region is CASSLIRGQSEEQFF. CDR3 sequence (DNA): TGTGCCAGCAGCTTAATTAGAGGGCAGTCGGAGGAGCAGTTCTTC.

The CDR3 loop is CASSVGGWGETQYF. Written as DNA, the CDR3 is TGTGCCAGCAGCGTAGGGGGATGGGGCGAGACCCAGTACTTC. The J gene is TRBJ2-5, the V gene TRBV9; D is perhaps TRBD1 (5 bases). The germline gives CDR1 SGDLS, CDR2 YYNGEE. The V gene lost 0 bases and the J gene lost 5 bases, with 11 bases spanning the gap. This CDR3 comprises 14 residues. Filled out from reference TRBV9 and TRBJ2-5, the complete variable domain reads DSGVTQTPKHLITATGQRVTLRCSPRSGDLSVYWYQQSLDQGLQFLIQYYNGEERAKGNILERFSAQQFPDLHSELNLSSLELGDSALYFCASSVGGWGETQYFGPGTRLLVL.

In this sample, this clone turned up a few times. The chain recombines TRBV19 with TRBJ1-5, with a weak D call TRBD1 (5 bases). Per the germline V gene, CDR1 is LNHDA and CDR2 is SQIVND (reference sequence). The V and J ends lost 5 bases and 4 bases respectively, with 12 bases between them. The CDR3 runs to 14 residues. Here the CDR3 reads CASSDRQSNQPQHF. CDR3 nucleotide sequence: TGTGCCAGTAGTGACCGACAGTCAAATCAGCCCCAGCATTTT.

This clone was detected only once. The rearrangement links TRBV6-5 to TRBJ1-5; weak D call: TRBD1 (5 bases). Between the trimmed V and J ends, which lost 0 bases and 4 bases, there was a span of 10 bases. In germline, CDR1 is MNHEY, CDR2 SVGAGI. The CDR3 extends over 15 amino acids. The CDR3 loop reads CASSYSSTANQPQHF. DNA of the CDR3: TGTGCCAGCAGTTACTCGTCGACAGCGAATCAGCCCCAGCATTTT.

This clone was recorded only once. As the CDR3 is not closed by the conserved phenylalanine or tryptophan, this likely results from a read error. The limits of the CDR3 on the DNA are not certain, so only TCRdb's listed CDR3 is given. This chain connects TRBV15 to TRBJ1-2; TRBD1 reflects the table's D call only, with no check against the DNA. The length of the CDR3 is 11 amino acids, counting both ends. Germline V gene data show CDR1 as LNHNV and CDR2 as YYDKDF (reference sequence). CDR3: CATSRGDRVVG.

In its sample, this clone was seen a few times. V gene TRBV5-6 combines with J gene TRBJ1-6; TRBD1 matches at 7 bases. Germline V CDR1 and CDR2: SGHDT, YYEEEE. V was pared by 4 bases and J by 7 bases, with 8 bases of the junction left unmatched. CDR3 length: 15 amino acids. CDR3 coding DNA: TGTGCCAGCAGCAGCTGGGACAGACTAAATTCACCCCTCCACTTT. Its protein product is CASSSWDRLNSPLHF.

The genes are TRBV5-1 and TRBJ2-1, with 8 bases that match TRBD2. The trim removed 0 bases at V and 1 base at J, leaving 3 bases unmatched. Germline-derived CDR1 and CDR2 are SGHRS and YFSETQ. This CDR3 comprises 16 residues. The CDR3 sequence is CASSLVAGGSYNEQFF. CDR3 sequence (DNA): TGCGCCAGCAGCTTGGTTGCGGGGGGATCCTACAATGAGCAGTTCTTC.

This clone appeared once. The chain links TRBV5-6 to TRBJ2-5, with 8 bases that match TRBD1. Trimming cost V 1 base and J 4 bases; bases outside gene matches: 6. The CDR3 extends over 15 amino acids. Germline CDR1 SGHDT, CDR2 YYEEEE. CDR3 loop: CASSLRTGIGETQYF. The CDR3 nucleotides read TGTGCCAGCAGCTTGAGGACAGGGATAGGAGAGACCCAGTACTTC. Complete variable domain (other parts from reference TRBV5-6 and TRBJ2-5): DAGVTQSPTHLIKTRGQQVTLRCSPKSGHDTVSWYQQALGQGPQFIFQYYEEEERQRGNFPDRFSGHQFPNYSSELNVNALLLGDSALYLCASSLRTGIGETQYFGPGTRLLVL.

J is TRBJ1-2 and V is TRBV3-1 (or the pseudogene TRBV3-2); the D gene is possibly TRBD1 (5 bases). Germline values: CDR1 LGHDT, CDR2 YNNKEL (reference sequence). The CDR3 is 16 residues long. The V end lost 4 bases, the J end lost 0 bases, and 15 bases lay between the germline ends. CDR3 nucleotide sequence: TGTGCCAGCAGCCGGCAAAGGGGTTTAGCTAACTATGGCTACACCTTC. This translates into CASSRQRGLANYGYTF.

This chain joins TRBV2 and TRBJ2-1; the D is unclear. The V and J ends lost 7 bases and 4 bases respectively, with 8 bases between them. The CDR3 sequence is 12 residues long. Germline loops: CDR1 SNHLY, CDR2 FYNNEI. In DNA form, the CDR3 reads TGTGCCAGCAAAACTGATTACAATGAGCAGTTCTTC. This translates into CASKTDYNEQFF.

The CDR3 bases are TGTGCCAGCAACGCACGGGGGGGCCTGAACAATGAGCAGTTCTTC. As protein: CASNARGGLNNEQFF. The chain couples TRBV6-5 to TRBJ2-1, with 8 bases fitting TRBD2. The CDR3 has 15 amino acids. Looked up from germline, CDR1 is MNHEY and CDR2 is SVGAGI. V lost 7 bases and J lost 5; bases outside the gene matches: 10.

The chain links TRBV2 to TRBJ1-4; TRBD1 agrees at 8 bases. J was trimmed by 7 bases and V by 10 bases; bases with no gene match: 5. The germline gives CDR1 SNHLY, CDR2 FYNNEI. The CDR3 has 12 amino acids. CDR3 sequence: CATADRGEKLFF. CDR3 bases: TGTGCCACCGCCGACAGGGGTGAAAAACTGTTTTTT.

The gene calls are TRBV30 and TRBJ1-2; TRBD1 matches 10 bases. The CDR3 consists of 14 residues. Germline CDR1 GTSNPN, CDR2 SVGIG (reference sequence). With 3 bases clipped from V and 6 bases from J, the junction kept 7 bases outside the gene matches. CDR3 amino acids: CAWSLMGQGNGYTF. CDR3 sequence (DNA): TGTGCCTGGAGCCTTATGGGACAGGGGAATGGCTACACCTTC. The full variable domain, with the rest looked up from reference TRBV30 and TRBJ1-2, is SQTIHQWPATLVQPVGSPLSLECTVEGTSNPNLYWYRQAAGRGLQLLFYSVGIGQISSEVPQNLSASRPQDRQFILSSKKLLLSDSGFYLCAWSLMGQGNGYTFGSGTRLTVV.

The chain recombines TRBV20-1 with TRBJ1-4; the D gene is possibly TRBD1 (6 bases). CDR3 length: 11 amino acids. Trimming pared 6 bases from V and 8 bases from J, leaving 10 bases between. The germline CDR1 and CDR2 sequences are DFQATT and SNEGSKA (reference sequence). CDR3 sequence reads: CSAHTGEKLFF. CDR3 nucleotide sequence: TGCAGTGCCCATACAGGGGAAAAACTGTTTTTT.

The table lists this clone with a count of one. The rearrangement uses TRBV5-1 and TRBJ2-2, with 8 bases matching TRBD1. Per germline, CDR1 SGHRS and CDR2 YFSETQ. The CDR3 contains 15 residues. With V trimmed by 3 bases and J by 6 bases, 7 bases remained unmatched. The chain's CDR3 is CASSSLTGVAGELFF. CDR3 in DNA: TGCGCCAGCAGCTCCCTGACAGGGGTGGCCGGGGAGCTGTTTTTT.

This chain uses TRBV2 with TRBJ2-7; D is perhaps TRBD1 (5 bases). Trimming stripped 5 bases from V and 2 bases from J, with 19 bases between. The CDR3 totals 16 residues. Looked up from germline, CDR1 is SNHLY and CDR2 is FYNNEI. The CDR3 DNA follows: TGTGCCAGCAGTTGGGGTGGACACCTTACTCCCTACGAGCAGTACTTC. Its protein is CASSWGGHLTPYEQYF.

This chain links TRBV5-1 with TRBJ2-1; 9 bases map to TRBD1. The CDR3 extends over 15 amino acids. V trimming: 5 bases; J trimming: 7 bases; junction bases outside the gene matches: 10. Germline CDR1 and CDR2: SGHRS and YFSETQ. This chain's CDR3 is CASSFYGTGRNEQFF. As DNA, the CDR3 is TGCGCCAGCAGTTTTTACGGGACAGGGCGTAATGAGCAGTTCTTC.